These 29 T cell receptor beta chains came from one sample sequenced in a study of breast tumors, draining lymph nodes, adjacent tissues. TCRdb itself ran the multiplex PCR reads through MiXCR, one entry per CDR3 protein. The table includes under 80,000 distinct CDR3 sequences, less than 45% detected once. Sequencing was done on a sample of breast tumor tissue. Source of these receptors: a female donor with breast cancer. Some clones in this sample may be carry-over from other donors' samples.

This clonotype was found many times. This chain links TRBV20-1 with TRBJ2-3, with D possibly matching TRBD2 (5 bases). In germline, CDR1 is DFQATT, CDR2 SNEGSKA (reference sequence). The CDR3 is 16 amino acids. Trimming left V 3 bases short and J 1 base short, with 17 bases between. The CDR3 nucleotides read TGCAGTGCTAGGGATATAGCGCGGCGGGGCACAGATACGCAGTATTTT. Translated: CSARDIARRGTDTQYF.

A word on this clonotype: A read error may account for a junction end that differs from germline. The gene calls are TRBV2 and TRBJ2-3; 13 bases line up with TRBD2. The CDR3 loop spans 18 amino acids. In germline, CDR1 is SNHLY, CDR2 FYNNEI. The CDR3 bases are TGTGCCAGCAGTGGGCTAGGACTAGCGGGAGCTAGCACGGATACGCAGTATTTT. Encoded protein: CASSGLGLAGASTDTQYF.

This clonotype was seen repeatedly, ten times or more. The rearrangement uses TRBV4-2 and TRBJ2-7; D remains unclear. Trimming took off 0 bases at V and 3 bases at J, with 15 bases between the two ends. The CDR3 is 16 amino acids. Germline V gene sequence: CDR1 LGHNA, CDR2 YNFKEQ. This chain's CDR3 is CASSQDPGGTFYEQYF. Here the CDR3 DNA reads TGTGCCAGCAGCCAAGACCCGGGCGGCACATTCTACGAGCAGTACTTC.

The CDR3 reads CASGGTGDSPLHF. As DNA, the CDR3 is TGTGCCAGCGGCGGGACAGGGGACTCACCCCTCCACTTT. The J gene is TRBJ1-6, the V gene TRBV2, with 10 bases that match TRBD1. The CDR3 contains 13 residues. The germline V gene encodes CDR1 SNHLY and CDR2 FYNNEI. V gave up 8 bases and J gave up 10 bases; unmatched junction bases: 5.

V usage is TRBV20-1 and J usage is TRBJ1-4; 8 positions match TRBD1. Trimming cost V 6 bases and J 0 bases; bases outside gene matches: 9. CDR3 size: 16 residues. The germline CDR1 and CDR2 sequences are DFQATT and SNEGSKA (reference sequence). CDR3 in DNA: TGCAGTGCCCTTCGGACAGGGCTTACAACTAATGAAAAACTGTTTTTT. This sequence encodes CSALRTGLTTNEKLFF.

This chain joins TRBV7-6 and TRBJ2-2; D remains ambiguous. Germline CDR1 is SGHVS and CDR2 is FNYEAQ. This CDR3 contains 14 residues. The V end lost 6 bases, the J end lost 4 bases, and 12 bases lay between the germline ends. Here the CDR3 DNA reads TGTGCCAGCAGTTTCTACACCAGCACCGGGGAGCTGTTTTTT. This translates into CASSFYTSTGELFF.

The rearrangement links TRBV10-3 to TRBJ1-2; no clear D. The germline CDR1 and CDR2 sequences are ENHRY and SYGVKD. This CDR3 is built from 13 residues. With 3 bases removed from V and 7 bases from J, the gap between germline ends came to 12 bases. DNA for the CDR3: TGTGCCATCAGTGATGAGGGAATGGGTGGCTACACCTTC. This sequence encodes CAISDEGMGGYTF.

CDR3 DNA sequence: TGTGCCAGCAGCCCCCCCGACAGGGGATTCTCTGGAAACACCTTC. This sequence encodes CASSPPDRGFSGNTF. The rearrangement links TRBV9 to TRBJ1-2, with TRBD1 matching 8 bases. Trimming at V came to 4 bases and at J to 12 bases, leaving 17 bases not matched to a gene. Germline CDR1 SGDLS, CDR2 YYNGEE. The CDR3 extends over 15 amino acids.

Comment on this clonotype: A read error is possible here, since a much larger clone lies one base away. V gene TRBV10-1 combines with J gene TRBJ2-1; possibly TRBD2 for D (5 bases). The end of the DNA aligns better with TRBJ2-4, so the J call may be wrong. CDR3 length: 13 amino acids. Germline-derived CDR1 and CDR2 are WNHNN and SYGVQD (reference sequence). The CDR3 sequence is CASSDNGENLQYF. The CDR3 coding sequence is TGCGCCAGCAGTGACAACGGGGAAAACCTTCAGTACTTC.

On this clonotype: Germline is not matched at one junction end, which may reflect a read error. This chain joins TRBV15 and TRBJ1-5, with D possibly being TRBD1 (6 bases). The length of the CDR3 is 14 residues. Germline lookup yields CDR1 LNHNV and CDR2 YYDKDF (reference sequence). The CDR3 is CATSRESGAQPQHF. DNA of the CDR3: TGTGCCACCAGCAGAGAATCAGGGGCTCAGCCCCAGCACTTT.

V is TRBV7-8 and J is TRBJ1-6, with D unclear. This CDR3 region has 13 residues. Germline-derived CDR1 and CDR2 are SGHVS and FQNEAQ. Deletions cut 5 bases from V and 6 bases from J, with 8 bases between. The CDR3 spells CASSLVGNSPLHF. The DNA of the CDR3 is TGTGCCAGCAGCCTGGTGGGTAATTCACCCCTCCACTTT.

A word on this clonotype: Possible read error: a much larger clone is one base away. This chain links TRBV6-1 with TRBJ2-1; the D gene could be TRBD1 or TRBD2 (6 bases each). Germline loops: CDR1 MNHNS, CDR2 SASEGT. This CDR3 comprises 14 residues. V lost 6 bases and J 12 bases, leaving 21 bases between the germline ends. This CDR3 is CASSPRRGQGGQFF. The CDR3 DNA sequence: TGTGCCAGCAGCCCCCGACGGGGGCAGGGTGGGCAGTTCTTC.

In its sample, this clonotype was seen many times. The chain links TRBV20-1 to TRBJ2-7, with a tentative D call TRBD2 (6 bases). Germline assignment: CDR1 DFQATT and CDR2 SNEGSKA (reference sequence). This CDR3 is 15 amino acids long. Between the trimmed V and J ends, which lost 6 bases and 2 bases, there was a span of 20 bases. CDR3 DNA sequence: TGCAGTGCCAAGGGAACGGCGGGGCGCACCTACGAGCAGTACTTC. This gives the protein CSAKGTAGRTYEQYF.

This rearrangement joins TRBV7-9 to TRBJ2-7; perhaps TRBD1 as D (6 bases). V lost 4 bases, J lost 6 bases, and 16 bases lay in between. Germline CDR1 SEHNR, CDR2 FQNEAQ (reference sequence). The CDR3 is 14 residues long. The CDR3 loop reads CASSSGRSGVEQYF. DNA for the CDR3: TGTGCCAGCAGCTCGGGTAGATCAGGGGTCGAGCAGTACTTC. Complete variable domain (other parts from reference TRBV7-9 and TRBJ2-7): DTGVSQNPRHKITKRGQNVTFRCDPISEHNRLYWYRQTLGQGPEFLTYFQNEAQLEKSRLLSDRFSAERPKGSFSTLEIQRTEQGDSAMYLCASSSGRSGVEQYFGPGTRLTVT.

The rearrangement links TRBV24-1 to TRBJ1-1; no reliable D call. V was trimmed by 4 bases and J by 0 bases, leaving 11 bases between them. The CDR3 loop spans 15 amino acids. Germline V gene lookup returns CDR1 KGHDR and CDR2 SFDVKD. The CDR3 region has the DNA TGTGCCACCAGTGACGATGAGAGCATGAACACTGAAGCTTTCTTT. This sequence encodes CATSDDESMNTEAFF.

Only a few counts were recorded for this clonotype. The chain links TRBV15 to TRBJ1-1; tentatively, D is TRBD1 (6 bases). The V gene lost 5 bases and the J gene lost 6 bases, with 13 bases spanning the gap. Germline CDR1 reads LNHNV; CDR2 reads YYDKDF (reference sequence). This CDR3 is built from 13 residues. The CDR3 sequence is CATSGRQEAEAFF. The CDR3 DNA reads TGTGCCACCAGCGGTAGACAGGAGGCTGAAGCTTTCTTT.

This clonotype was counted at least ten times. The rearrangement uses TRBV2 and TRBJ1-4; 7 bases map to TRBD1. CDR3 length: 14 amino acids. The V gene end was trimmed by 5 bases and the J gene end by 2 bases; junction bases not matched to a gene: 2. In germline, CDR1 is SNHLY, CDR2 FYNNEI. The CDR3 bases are TGTGCCAGCAGTCGACAGGGCACTAATGAAAAACTGTTTTTT. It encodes CASSRQGTNEKLFF.

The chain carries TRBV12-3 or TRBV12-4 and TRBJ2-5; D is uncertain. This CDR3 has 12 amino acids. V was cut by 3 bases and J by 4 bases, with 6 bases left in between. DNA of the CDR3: TGTGCCAGCAGTTTCTCCGGAGAGACCCAGTACTTC. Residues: CASSFSGETQYF.

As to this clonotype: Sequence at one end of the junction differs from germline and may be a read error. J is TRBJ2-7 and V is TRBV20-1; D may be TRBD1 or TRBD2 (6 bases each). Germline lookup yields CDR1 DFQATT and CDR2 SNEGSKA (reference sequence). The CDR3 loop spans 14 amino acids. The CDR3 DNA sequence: TGCAGTGCCAGAGACACGGGGGCGTTATACGAGCAGCACTTC. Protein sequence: CSARDTGALYEQHF.

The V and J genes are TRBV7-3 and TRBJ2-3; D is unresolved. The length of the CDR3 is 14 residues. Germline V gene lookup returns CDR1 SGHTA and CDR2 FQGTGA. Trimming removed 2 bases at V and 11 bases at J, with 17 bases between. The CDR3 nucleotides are TGTGCCAGCAGCTTAGCAGCAAACTACAATGAGCAGTATTTT. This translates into CASSLAANYNEQYF.

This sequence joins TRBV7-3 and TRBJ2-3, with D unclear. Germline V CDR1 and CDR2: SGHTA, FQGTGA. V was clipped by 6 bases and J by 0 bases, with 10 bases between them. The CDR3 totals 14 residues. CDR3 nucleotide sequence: TGTGCCAGCAGAATGAGTGACAGCACAGATACGCAGTATTTT. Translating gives CASRMSDSTDTQYF.

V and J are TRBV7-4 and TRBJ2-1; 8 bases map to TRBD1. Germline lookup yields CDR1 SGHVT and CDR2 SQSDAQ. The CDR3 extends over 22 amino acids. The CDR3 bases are TGTGCTAAAAATGGGCAGACAGGGGAATCCCGGGGTATTTCGGAACAGAGAAATGAGCAGTTCTTC. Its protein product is CAKNGQTGESRGISEQRNEQFF.

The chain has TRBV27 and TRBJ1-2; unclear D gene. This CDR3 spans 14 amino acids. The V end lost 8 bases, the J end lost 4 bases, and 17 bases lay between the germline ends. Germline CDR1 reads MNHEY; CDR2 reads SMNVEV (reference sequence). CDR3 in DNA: TGTGCCAGCTCGGGCGGCGCGGGCAGCTATGGCTACACCTTC. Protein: CASSGGAGSYGYTF.

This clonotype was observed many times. CDR3 sequence reads: CARAVDGGSYEQYF. Written as DNA, the CDR3 is TGTGCCAGGGCTGTTGACGGGGGATCCTACGAGCAGTACTTC. This rearrangement joins TRBV2 to TRBJ2-7; D is perhaps TRBD2 (6 bases). Per the germline V gene, CDR1 is SNHLY and CDR2 is FYNNEI. The CDR3 runs 14 residues. Trimming removed 9 bases at V and 1 base at J, with 16 bases between.

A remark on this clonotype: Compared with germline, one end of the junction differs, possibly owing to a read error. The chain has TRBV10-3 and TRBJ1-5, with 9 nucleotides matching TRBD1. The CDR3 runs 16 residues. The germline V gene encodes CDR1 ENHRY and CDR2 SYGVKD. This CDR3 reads CAVSSSDRGSDQPQHF. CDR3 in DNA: TGTGCCGTCAGCTCTTCGGACAGGGGAAGCGATCAGCCCCAGCATTTT.

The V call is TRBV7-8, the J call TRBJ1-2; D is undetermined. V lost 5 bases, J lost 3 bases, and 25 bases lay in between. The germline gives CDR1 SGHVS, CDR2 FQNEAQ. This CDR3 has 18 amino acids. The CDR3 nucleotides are TGTGCCAGCAGCGGATCGGAGGGTATCTACGAGCAGTACTATGGCTACACCTTC. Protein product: CASSGSEGIYEQYYGYTF.

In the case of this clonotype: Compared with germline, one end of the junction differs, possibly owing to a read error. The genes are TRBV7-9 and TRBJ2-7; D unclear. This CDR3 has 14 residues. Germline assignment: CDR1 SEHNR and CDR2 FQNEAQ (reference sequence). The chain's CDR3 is CASSADGMGYEQHF. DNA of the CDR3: TGTGCCAGCAGCGCAGACGGAATGGGCTACGAGCAGCACTTC.

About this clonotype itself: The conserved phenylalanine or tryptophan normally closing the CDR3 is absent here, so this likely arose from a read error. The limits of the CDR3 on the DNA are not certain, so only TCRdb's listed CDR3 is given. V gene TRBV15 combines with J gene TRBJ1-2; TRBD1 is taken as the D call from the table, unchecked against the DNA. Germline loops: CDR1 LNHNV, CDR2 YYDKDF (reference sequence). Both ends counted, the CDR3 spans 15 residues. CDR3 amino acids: CATSRDRGGGGDTFC.

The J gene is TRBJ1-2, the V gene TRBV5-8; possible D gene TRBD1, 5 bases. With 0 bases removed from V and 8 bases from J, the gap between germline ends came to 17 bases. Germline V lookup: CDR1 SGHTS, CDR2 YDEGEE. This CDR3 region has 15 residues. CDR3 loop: CASSLAERDLLGYTF. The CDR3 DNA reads TGTGCCAGCAGCTTGGCCGAGAGGGACCTTCTAGGCTACACCTTC.